The 31 T cell receptor beta chains reported below all come from one sample, sequenced in a study of PD-L1 blockade in urothelial cancer. The protocol was immunoSEQ multiplex PCR, while the TCRdb copy is restricted to in-frame clones and leaves out a portion. The repertoire holds about 15,000 clones, with about nine tenths as singletons. Sequencing used PBMCs, obtained around atezolizumab (anti-PD-L1) treatment. These TCRs come from a man between 45 and 60 years old with urothelial cancer.

This rearrangement joins TRBV11-2 to TRBJ2-7; TRBD1 might be the D (6 bases). The CDR3 runs to 12 residues. Per germline, CDR1 SGHAT and CDR2 FQNNGV. The ends were cut back, 5 bases at V and 3 bases at J, with 8 bases in the middle. The DNA of the CDR3 is TGTGCCAGCAGCACGGACAGCTACGAGCAGTACTTC. This gives the protein CASSTDSYEQYF.

The V gene is TRBV27, the J gene TRBJ2-5; 8 nucleotides line up with TRBD1. Germline V gene data show CDR1 as MNHEY and CDR2 as SMNVEV (reference sequence). The CDR3 runs to 16 residues. J was trimmed by 3 bases and V by 0 bases; bases with no gene match: 6. CDR3 region: CASSLSTGGLKETQYF. In nucleotides, the CDR3 is TGTGCCAGCAGTTTATCTACAGGGGGGTTGAAAGAGACCCAGTACTTC.

V and J are TRBV11-2 and TRBJ2-3; perhaps TRBD2 as D (5 bases). The CDR3 is 12 residues long. Trimming shortened V by 5 bases and J by 7 bases, and 10 bases separated the two germline ends. CDR1 SGHAT and CDR2 FQNNGV come from the germline V gene. This CDR3 is CASSQRVHTQYF. CDR3 nucleotide sequence: TGTGCCAGCAGCCAGAGGGTGCATACGCAGTATTTT.

The rearrangement uses TRBV9 and TRBJ1-6; perhaps TRBD1 as D (6 bases). The germline V gene has CDR1 SGDLS and CDR2 YYNGEE. V shed 4 bases and J shed 10 bases, with 15 bases lying between them. The length of the CDR3 is 14 residues. The CDR3 spells CASSFRGEQSPLHF. In DNA form, the CDR3 reads TGTGCCAGCAGCTTCAGGGGTGAACAATCACCCCTCCACTTT.

This chain links TRBV6-6 with TRBJ1-5; 7 bases match TRBD1. The CDR3 extends over 14 amino acids. Germline values: CDR1 MNHNY, CDR2 SVGAGI (reference sequence). The ends lost 8 bases at V and 10 bases at J; junction bases unmatched: 14. The CDR3 DNA reads as TGTGCCAGCGGGATGCGGGACAGTGGTTCTCCCCAGCATTTT. Its translation is CASGMRDSGSPQHF.

This clone occurred a few times. This rearrangement joins TRBV7-2 to TRBJ2-7; TRBD2 matches at 7 bases. Trimming at V came to 6 bases and at J to 2 bases, leaving 7 bases not matched to a gene. The length of the CDR3 is 14 residues. CDR1 and CDR2 from the germline V gene are SGHTA and FQGNSA. The CDR3 loop reads CASSRGRATYEQYF. The CDR3 region has the DNA TGTGCCAGCAGTAGAGGGAGGGCGACCTACGAGCAGTACTTC. The full variable domain, with the rest looked up from reference TRBV7-2 and TRBJ2-7, is GAGVSQSPSNKVTEKGKDVELRCDPISGHTALYWYRQSLGQGLEFLIYFQGNSAPDKSGLPSDRFSAERTGGSVSTLTIQRTQQEDSAVYLCASSRGRATYEQYFGPGTRLTVT.

The CDR3 region has the DNA TGTGCCAGCAGCCCGTGGGGGGTCGGACAGGGGTTTGAAAAACTGTTTTTT. This codes for CASSPWGVGQGFEKLFF. The rearrangement joins TRBV7-8 to TRBJ1-4; 9 positions match TRBD1. Germline V gene lookup returns CDR1 SGHVS and CDR2 FQNEAQ. This CDR3 is 17 amino acids long. J was trimmed by 7 bases and V by 5 bases; bases with no gene match: 14.

In DNA, the CDR3 is TGTGCCAGCTCACCTTCGGGACTAGCGGGAGGTAACACCGGGGAGCTGTTTTTT. It yields the protein CASSPSGLAGGNTGELFF. V usage is TRBV18 and J usage is TRBJ2-2, with 15 bases aligning to TRBD2. The junction had 4 bases not matched to a gene; V was cut back by 3 bases and J by 2 bases. The CDR3 spans 18 residues. CDR1 is KGHSH, CDR2 LQKENI, per germline.

The chain's CDR3 is CASSFDRGRDPYEQYF. For the CDR3, the DNA is TGTGCCAGCAGTTTCGACAGGGGGCGAGATCCTTACGAGCAGTACTTC. This rearrangement joins TRBV27 to TRBJ2-7, with 10 positions matching TRBD1. In germline, CDR1 is MNHEY, CDR2 SMNVEV (reference sequence). This CDR3 comprises 16 residues. V was pared by 3 bases and J by 4 bases, with 9 bases of the junction left unmatched.

The chain uses TRBV27 and TRBJ1-1, with 7 positions matching TRBD1. CDR3 length: 16 amino acids. In germline, CDR1 is MNHEY, CDR2 SMNVEV (reference sequence). With 3 bases clipped from V and 4 bases from J, the junction kept 11 bases outside the gene matches. The CDR3 reads CASSFLAGGIGTEAFF. CDR3 nucleotides: TGTGCCAGCAGTTTCTTGGCAGGGGGGATTGGCACTGAAGCTTTCTTT.

CDR3 sequence reads: CASSGYREPEKLFF. For the CDR3, the DNA is TGTGCCAGCAGTGGTTACAGGGAGCCAGAAAAACTGTTTTTT. The rearrangement uses TRBV6-1 and TRBJ1-4; tentatively, D is TRBD1 (6 bases). Germline CDR1 and CDR2: MNHNS and SASEGT. Deletions cut 4 bases from V and 8 bases from J, with 14 bases between. The CDR3 runs to 14 residues.

The chain joins TRBV30 to TRBJ1-5; D possibly corresponds to TRBD1 (5 bases). The CDR3 consists of 15 residues. Trimming removed 3 bases from V and 4 bases from J, with 16 bases in between. Germline CDR1 is GTSNPN and CDR2 is SVGIG (reference sequence). The CDR3 DNA reads TGTGCCTGGAGCCCCTCCGACAGAATTAATCAGCCCCAGCATTTT. Translated, it gives CAWSPSDRINQPQHF.

This chain links TRBV7-9 with TRBJ2-7, with 8 positions matching TRBD1. CDR1 is SEHNR, CDR2 FQNEAQ, per germline (reference sequence). The length of the CDR3 is 15 residues. The V gene end was trimmed by 5 bases and the J gene end by 5 bases; junction bases not matched to a gene: 11. The CDR3 reads CASSLGTGWTNEQYF. CDR3 nucleotide sequence: TGTGCCAGCAGCCTGGGGACAGGATGGACTAACGAGCAGTACTTC.

The V and J genes are TRBV2 and TRBJ2-3, with D perhaps matching TRBD1 (6 bases). Germline V CDR1 and CDR2: SNHLY, FYNNEI. The CDR3 is made up of 15 amino acids. The V end lost 4 bases, the J end lost 3 bases, and 14 bases lay between the germline ends. CDR3 sequence (DNA): TGTGCCAGCAGTGGACAGGTAGTTTGGACAGATACGCAGTATTTT. This sequence encodes CASSGQVVWTDTQYF. The whole variable domain, filled in from reference TRBV2 and TRBJ2-3, reads EPEVTQTPSHQVTQMGQEVILRCVPISNHLYFYWYRQILGQKVEFLVSFYNNEISEKSEIFDDQFSVERPDGSNFTLKIRSTKLEDSAMYFCASSGQVVWTDTQYFGPGTRLTVL.

This chain uses TRBV5-6 with TRBJ1-1; D gene ambiguous. V lost 0 bases to trimming and J lost 4 bases, with 10 bases between them. This CDR3 contains 14 residues. Germline lookup yields CDR1 SGHDT and CDR2 YYEEEE. The CDR3 nucleotides read TGTGCCAGCAGCTTGGGGGCCGTGAGCACTGAAGCTTTCTTT. It specifies CASSLGAVSTEAFF.

The genes are TRBV9 and TRBJ2-3; D remains unclear. This CDR3 has 12 residues. The germline gives CDR1 SGDLS, CDR2 YYNGEE. Between the trimmed V and J ends, which lost 4 bases and 0 bases, there was a span of 3 bases. The CDR3, as DNA: TGTGCCAGCAGCCTTAGCACAGATACGCAGTATTTT. Amino acids: CASSLSTDTQYF.

The chain combines TRBV9 with TRBJ2-2, with 14 bases that match TRBD2. This CDR3 is built from 18 residues. Trimming took 3 bases from V and 6 from J; bases not matched to a gene: 10. Germline assignment: CDR1 SGDLS and CDR2 YYNGEE. The CDR3 region is CASSDRTSGGHPAGELFF. The DNA for the CDR3 is TGTGCCAGCAGCGACCGGACTAGCGGGGGGCACCCAGCCGGGGAGCTGTTTTTT.

This clone was seen once. J is TRBJ2-7 and V is TRBV7-7; 9 bases align to TRBD1. The CDR3 spans 13 residues. Trimming cost V 1 base and J 5 bases; bases outside gene matches: 0. CDR1 SSHAT and CDR2 FNYEAQ come from the germline V gene (reference sequence). CDR3 coding DNA: TGTGCCAGCAGCTTAGGACAGGGGGACGAGCAGTACTTC. It encodes CASSLGQGDEQYF.

The J gene is TRBJ2-3, the V gene TRBV5-6; D not certain. Deletions cut 1 base from V and 2 bases from J, with 8 bases between. Looked up from germline, CDR1 is SGHDT and CDR2 is YYEEEE. This CDR3 comprises 14 residues. DNA for the CDR3: TGTGCCAGCAGCTTGCCAGGCTTCACAGATACGCAGTATTTT. This sequence encodes CASSLPGFTDTQYF.

The chain couples TRBV18 to TRBJ2-7; unclear D gene. Trimming removed 3 bases from V and 3 bases from J, with 6 bases in between. The CDR3 loop spans 12 amino acids. The germline gives CDR1 KGHSH, CDR2 LQKENI. The CDR3 spells CASSPPGYEQYF. In DNA, the CDR3 is TGTGCCAGCTCACCCCCGGGCTACGAGCAGTACTTC.

The V and J genes are TRBV10-1 and TRBJ2-7, with D perhaps TRBD1 (5 bases). This CDR3 has 15 amino acids. Germline V CDR1 and CDR2: WNHNN, SYGVQD (reference sequence). Trimming left V 6 bases short and J 1 base short, with 16 bases between. CDR3 in DNA: TGCGCCAGCAGGTCACCAGGGTCTATTTCCTACGAGCAGTACTTC. Its protein is CASRSPGSISYEQYF.

The chain links TRBV7-6 to TRBJ2-2, with D maybe TRBD2 (5 bases). V was cut by 2 bases and J by 1 base, with 8 bases left in between. Per the germline V gene, CDR1 is SGHVS and CDR2 is FNYEAQ. The CDR3 runs 15 residues. In nucleotides, the CDR3 is TGTGCCAGCAGCTTATGGGAGAGGAACACCGGGGAGCTGTTTTTT. Translated, it gives CASSLWERNTGELFF.

This rearrangement joins TRBV7-2 to TRBJ2-7; D might be TRBD1 (8 bases). Germline CDR1 is SGHTA and CDR2 is FQGNSA. The V gene lost 0 bases and the J gene lost 2 bases, with 32 bases spanning the gap. The CDR3 extends over 22 amino acids. The CDR3 region is CASSLATFFRTGLLARTYEQYF. CDR3 nucleotides: TGTGCCAGCAGCTTAGCAACTTTTTTTAGGACAGGGCTACTAGCGCGAACCTACGAGCAGTACTTC.

The gene calls are TRBV6-1 and TRBJ1-2; TRBD1 agrees at 8 bases. This CDR3 has 16 residues. V was pared by 2 bases and J by 2 bases, with 7 bases of the junction left unmatched. Per the germline V gene, CDR1 is MNHNS and CDR2 is SASEGT. The CDR3 loop reads CASSEFPDRGNYGYTF. The CDR3 DNA reads TGTGCCAGCAGTGAATTCCCTGACAGGGGAAACTATGGCTACACCTTC.

The genes are TRBV11-2 and TRBJ2-5; TRBD2 matches at 14 bases. The J call may be wrong; the DNA end is better matched by TRBJ2-7. CDR3 length equals 18 residues. In germline, CDR1 is SGHAT, CDR2 FQNNGV. CDR3 region: CASSPRGLAGDQPYEQYF. The CDR3 DNA reads as TGTGCCAGCAGCCCGAGGGGACTAGCGGGAGATCAGCCCTACGAGCAGTACTTC.

In its sample, this clone was seen once. This chain joins TRBV7-2 and TRBJ2-7; D possibly corresponds to TRBD1 (6 bases). Deletions cut 5 bases from V and 2 bases from J, with 16 bases between. This CDR3 comprises 15 residues. Germline V gene sequence: CDR1 SGHTA, CDR2 FQGNSA. The CDR3 region is CASSPTGTLTYEQYF. The CDR3 DNA follows: TGTGCCAGCAGCCCAACCGGGACACTCACCTACGAGCAGTACTTC.

J is TRBJ2-7 and V is TRBV19; D uncertain. V shed 7 bases and J shed 2 bases, with 15 bases lying between them. Germline V lookup: CDR1 LNHDA, CDR2 SQIVND (reference sequence). There are 14 residues in the CDR3. The CDR3 DNA reads TGTGCCAGTACTTCGCGGCTCAACCCCTACGAGCAGTACTTC. Translating it yields CASTSRLNPYEQYF. The whole variable domain, remainder taken from reference TRBV19 and TRBJ2-7, is DGGITQSPKYLFRKEGQNVTLSCEQNLNHDAMYWYRQDPGQGLRLIYYSQIVNDFQKGDIAEGYSVSREKKESFPLTVTSAQKNPTAFYLCASTSRLNPYEQYFGPGTRLTVT.

This clone was detected once. The genes are TRBV9 and TRBJ2-1; D may be TRBD1 (6 bases). Germline V gene lookup returns CDR1 SGDLS and CDR2 YYNGEE. The CDR3 has 14 amino acids. Trimming took off 0 bases at V and 6 bases at J, with 10 bases between the two ends. CDR3 amino acids: CASSVAVGGNEQFF. CDR3 nucleotide sequence: TGTGCCAGCAGCGTAGCGGTAGGGGGCAATGAGCAGTTCTTC. Looking up the rest from reference TRBV9 and TRBJ2-1 gives the full variable domain: DSGVTQTPKHLITATGQRVTLRCSPRSGDLSVYWYQQSLDQGLQFLIQYYNGEERAKGNILERFSAQQFPDLHSELNLSSLELGDSALYFCASSVAVGGNEQFFGPGTRLTVL.

The chain couples TRBV28 to TRBJ1-1, with D hard to call. Looked up from germline, CDR1 is MDHEN and CDR2 is SYDVKM. The germline V and J ends were trimmed by 8 bases and 0 bases, with 7 bases remaining between them. There are 12 residues in the CDR3. CDR3 sequence: CASATMNTEAFF. The CDR3 nucleotides are TGTGCCAGCGCAACTATGAACACTGAAGCTTTCTTT.

The chain uses TRBV28 and TRBJ2-2, with 11 bases fitting TRBD2. The CDR3 runs to 17 residues. V trimming: 0 bases; J trimming: 6 bases; junction bases outside the gene matches: 6. CDR1 is MDHEN and CDR2 is SYDVKM in the germline V gene. The CDR3 here is CASSLWRLAGGPGELFF. The CDR3 bases are TGTGCCAGCAGTTTATGGCGGCTAGCGGGAGGCCCCGGGGAGCTGTTTTTT.

V is TRBV7-9 and J is TRBJ2-7; D may be TRBD1 (5 bases). The CDR3 loop spans 15 amino acids. V was shortened by 4 bases and J by 2 bases, with 15 bases between the two germline ends. Germline-derived CDR1 and CDR2 are SEHNR and FQNEAQ (reference sequence). The CDR3 DNA reads as TGTGCCAGCAGCTCAACAGGACAACTTACCTACGAGCAGTACTTC. This sequence encodes CASSSTGQLTYEQYF.